Listed below are T cell receptor beta chains from one sample, sequenced in a study of brain T cells in children with intractable seizures. Libraries were prepared by immunoSEQ multiplex PCR; TCRdb keeps only in-frame clonotypes and omits some of them. The table has some 20,000 clones, roughly 94% seen once. Specimen: peripheral blood, collected at surgery. The receptors were gathered from a boy aged 5-17 years with focal cortical dysplasia and intractable seizures. CDR3s include the opening cysteine and the closing phenylalanine or tryptophan. The D gene is left open where the match is weak. Only some rows state a clone size, as once, few, many or a class for expanded clones.

TRBJ2-7 | TRBD1 | TRBV7-9 | NA | TGTGCCAGCAGCGCGAACAGGGGGAAGCAGTACTTC | CASSANRGKQYF
TRBJ2-1 | TRBD2 | TRBV5-1 | NA | TGCGCCAGCAGCTTCGATACTAGCGGGGGATTCAATGAGCAGTTCTTC | CASSFDTSGGFNEQFF
TRBJ1-5 | TRBD1 | TRBV27 | NA | TGTGCCAGCAGACCGGGACAGGGAATCACTCCCCAGCATTTT | CASRPGQGITPQHF
TRBJ1-2 | TRBD1 | TRBV6-5 | NA | TGTGCCAGCAGGGGGGGACAGGCGATTAACTATGGCTACACCTTC | CASRGGQAINYGYTF
TRBJ2-6 | NA | TRBV10-3 | NA | TGTGCCATCAGTGAGGACAACTCTGGGGCCAACGTCCTGACTTTC | CAISEDNSGANVLTF
TRBJ1-5 | NA | TRBV13 | NA | TGTGCCAGCAGCTCCGGACCGGAGGGTGGGCCCCAGCATTTT | CASSSGPEGGPQHF
TRBJ2-3 | TRBD2 | TRBV3-1/TRBV3-2 | NA | TGTGCCAGCAGCCAAACCCATAGCGGGGGAAGCACAGATACGCAGTATTTT | CASSQTHSGGSTDTQYF
TRBJ2-5 | NA | TRBV7-9 | NA | TGTGCCAGCAGCCAGGGGGGAGAGACCCAGTACTTC | CASSQGGETQYF
TRBJ2-4 | TRBD1 | TRBV5-6 | NA | TGTGCCAGCAGCGCCTCAGGGGGCGAGAACATTCAGTACTTC | CASSASGGENIQYF
TRBJ2-7 | TRBD1 | TRBV27 | NA | TGTGCCAGCCAAAACCAGGGGACAGGCTCCTACGAGCAGTACTTC | CASQNQGTGSYEQYF
TRBJ1-6 | NA | TRBV30 | NA | TGTGCCTGGAGCATGACGGCAGGATCACCCCTCCACTTT | CAWSMTAGSPLHF
TRBJ2-6 | NA | TRBV9 | NA | TGTGCCAGCAGCGTAGGCAGGGGCTCTGGGGCCAACGTCCTGACTTTC | CASSVGRGSGANVLTF
TRBJ2-2 | TRBD1 | TRBV5-1 | NA | TGCGCCAGCAGCTCCGGGACAGGGTCCACCGGGGAGCTGTTTTTT | CASSSGTGSTGELFF
TRBJ2-2 | NA | TRBV4-1 | NA | TGCGCCAGCAGCCACACCGCGAACACCGGGGAGCTGTTTTTT | CASSHTANTGELFF
TRBJ1-2 | NA | TRBV5-6 | NA | TGTGCCAGCAGCTTTGGCAGGGAGGATGGCTACACCTTC | CASSFGREDGYTF
TRBJ2-7 | NA | TRBV6-2/TRBV6-3 | NA | TGTGCCAGCAGTCGGGACGGACTCTACGAGCAGTACTTC | CASSRDGLYEQYF
TRBJ1-3 | NA | TRBV4-1 | NA | TGCGCCAGCAGCCAAGATCGATCAGCTGGAAACACCATATATTTT | CASSQDRSAGNTIYF
TRBJ1-1 | NA | TRBV30 | NA | TGTGCCTGGAGTGTACACGGACCTCAGCCCGAAGCTTTCTTT | CAWSVHGPQPEAFF
TRBJ2-6 | NA | TRBV5-1 | NA | TGCGCCAGCAGCCGGTGGGGCTCTGGGGCCAACGTCCTGACTTTC | CASSRWGSGANVLTF
TRBJ1-1 | NA | TRBV6-5 | NA | TGTGCCAGCAGGCCCCCCTTAGGGATGAACACTGAAGCTTTCTTT | CASRPPLGMNTEAFF
TRBJ2-1 | NA | TRBV30 | NA | TGTGCCTGGAGTGTAGCCGGGTCCGGCAGTGAGCAGTTCTTC | CAWSVAGSGSEQFF
TRBJ2-1 | TRBD2 | TRBV7-7 | NA | TGTGCCAGCAGCCTGATAGCGGGAGGCCCTTACAATGAGCAGTTCTTC | CASSLIAGGPYNEQFF
TRBJ1-5 | TRBD1 | TRBV19 | few | TGTGCCAGTAGGGGGGGACAGGGGAGCAATCAGCCCCAGCATTTT | CASRGGQGSNQPQHF